This TCR beta chain comes out of a study of T cell repertoires in cytomegalovirus infection. Study as a whole: Public TCR beta signatures marked donors with CMV infection and the matching HLA.

The study, taken as a whole, reports: Ex vivo responses were dominated by HLA-C-restricted CMV-specific TCR beta clonotypes. The cumulative frequency of public TCR beta families distinguished individuals who carried CMV together with the relevant HLA.

Note on this clonotype: Its antigen is as yet unknown.

TCRdb processed the reads anew with MiXCR; each CDR3 protein has one entry. The sample carries fewer than 1,000,000 distinct CDR3 sequences, about a third recorded once. Sequenced material: cultured CD8+ T cells from PBMCs, taken from culture after CMV antigen stimulation. The sequence was collected from a human donor in good health (CMV status not recorded). Some clones in this sample may be carry-over from other donors' samples.

The CDR3 DNA is TGCGCCAGCAGCCCGAACGAGGGGCTGCAAGAGACCCAGTACTTC. This encodes CASSPNEGLQETQYF. This chain uses TRBV5-1 with TRBJ2-5; either TRBD1 or TRBD2 may supply D (5 bases each). Germline V gene sequence: CDR1 SGHRS, CDR2 YFSETQ. V shed 4 bases and J shed 2 bases, with 15 bases lying between them. CDR3 length equals 15 residues.